This T cell receptor beta chain was observed in a study of T cells in Graves' hyperthyroidism and ophthalmopathy (dated by TCRdb to between 2019 and 2020). As for the study more broadly: Peripheral blood samples were taken at the time of initial diagnosis, prior to any treatment. To identify TCR V-J signatures that set the groups apart, the researchers used a discovery cohort of roughly 100 patients, made up of some 41 with Graves' ophthalmopathy and some 55 with stable Graves' hyperthyroidism. The roughly 100 discovery patients were randomly split 7:3 into training and test sets. An independent validation cohort of some 18 hyperthyroidism patients and 17 patients who later progressed to ophthalmopathy tested prospective prediction of ophthalmopathy. Thyroid tissue and blood T-cell repertoires from about six Graves' hyperthyroidism patients were also compared in the study. According to the paper, TCR Vbeta CDR3 sequencing was carried out on some 130 peripheral blood samples, which came from approximately 43 ophthalmopathy, roughly 75 hyperthyroidism and approximately 17 progressor patients. After blood sampling, hyperthyroidism patients were treated with methimazole at a starting dose of 30 mg daily, and ophthalmopathy patients were treated with high-dose intravenous methylprednisolone.

According to the germline V gene (reference sequence), CDR1 reads MNHEY and CDR2 reads SMNVEV. The CDR3 goes from the cysteine to the phenylalanine over 13 residues. The entry retains the CDR3 DNA only, 39 bases that are in frame from base 1. The paper's findings and limits, for the study overall: No statistical method was used to set the sample size in advance, and investigators knew the group allocation. In validation, the model predicted progression to ophthalmopathy a median of roughly six months before onset, with approximately 70% sensitivity and 72.22% specificity. Most expanded thyroid clonotypes (frequency above 0.001) were also found in blood, which suggests that blood repertoires may mirror thyroid immune responses. A model built on a 13 V-J signature distinguished ophthalmopathy from stable hyperthyroidism, reaching about 89% sensitivity and around 81% specificity in cross-validation and 80%/75% in testing.

A patient counted as having stable Graves' hyperthyroidism if no progression to ophthalmopathy occurred over 18 months of follow-up. The hyperthyroidism patients were between 18 and 65 years old and newly diagnosed, with a disease duration of less than 2 months. The study excluded patients with uncontrolled infections, other autoimmune diseases, pregnancy or lactation. Diagnoses were established on the basis of clinical symptoms, serum thyroxine and TRAb, thyroid ultrasound, and orbital computed tomography. Ficoll-Paque density gradient centrifugation was used to isolate PBMCs from about 10 ml of fresh peripheral blood. Total RNA was extracted using Trizol reagent, and RNA quality was assessed on an Agilent 2100 Bioanalyzer. Concerning this clonotype itself: No cognate antigen has been identified for it. This may be a read error, as it is one base from a much larger clone.

The TCR beta CDR3 regions were amplified from RNA transcripts. The first round of RT-PCR for the TCR CDR3 was performed with the HTBI primer set and the Qiagen OneStep RT-PCR kit. The libraries were constructed in a second round of multiplex PCR and then size-selected and purified. Sequencing of the libraries was done on an Illumina HiSeq2000 using paired-end 100 bp reads. In the authors' own workflow: SOAPnuke was used to process the raw data, throwing out any read that contained adapters or uncalled bases, had a mean Phred below 15, or lacked an exact constant-primer or identifier match. High-quality paired reads were merged with COPE v1.2.5, and unique nucleotide sequences were defined as clonotypes. MiTCR v1.1 was used to align clonotypes to the IMGT TRBV, TRBD and TRBJ reference segments. Analysis was restricted to V-J combinations with a frequency above 0.0001, which covered about 99% of repertoires. A TCS score was defined as the ratio of F50 (clonal expansion) to E x V (chaos), with BLOSUM62-based TCRdist applied between CDR3 peptides within each V-J. Welch's t-statistics and random forest reduced approximately 520 V-J features to roughly 13, which were used in a naive Bayes classifier (R e1071). In-frame beta chains were kept once TCRdb had trimmed the public reads at Q25 with fastp and called clones with MiXCR. Every distinct CDR3 protein forms one entry, paired with its most common genes and DNA. TCRdb assigned the V and J calls; the authors' analysis was not used. This sample gives some 720,000 distinct CDR3 sequences in total; around 15% of them show up just once. Clones ranked in the top ten supply around 8% of the sample.

The sequencing sample was made of blood. This receptor was obtained from a man aged 18 to 29 with Graves' hyperthyroidism. The V and J segments used are TRBV27 and TRBJ2-1; the D gene assignment is ambiguous. The CDR3 protein sequence reads: CASSLVKGNEQLF. The nucleotides read TGTGCCAGCAGTTTAGTGAAGGGCAATGAGCAGCTCTTC.